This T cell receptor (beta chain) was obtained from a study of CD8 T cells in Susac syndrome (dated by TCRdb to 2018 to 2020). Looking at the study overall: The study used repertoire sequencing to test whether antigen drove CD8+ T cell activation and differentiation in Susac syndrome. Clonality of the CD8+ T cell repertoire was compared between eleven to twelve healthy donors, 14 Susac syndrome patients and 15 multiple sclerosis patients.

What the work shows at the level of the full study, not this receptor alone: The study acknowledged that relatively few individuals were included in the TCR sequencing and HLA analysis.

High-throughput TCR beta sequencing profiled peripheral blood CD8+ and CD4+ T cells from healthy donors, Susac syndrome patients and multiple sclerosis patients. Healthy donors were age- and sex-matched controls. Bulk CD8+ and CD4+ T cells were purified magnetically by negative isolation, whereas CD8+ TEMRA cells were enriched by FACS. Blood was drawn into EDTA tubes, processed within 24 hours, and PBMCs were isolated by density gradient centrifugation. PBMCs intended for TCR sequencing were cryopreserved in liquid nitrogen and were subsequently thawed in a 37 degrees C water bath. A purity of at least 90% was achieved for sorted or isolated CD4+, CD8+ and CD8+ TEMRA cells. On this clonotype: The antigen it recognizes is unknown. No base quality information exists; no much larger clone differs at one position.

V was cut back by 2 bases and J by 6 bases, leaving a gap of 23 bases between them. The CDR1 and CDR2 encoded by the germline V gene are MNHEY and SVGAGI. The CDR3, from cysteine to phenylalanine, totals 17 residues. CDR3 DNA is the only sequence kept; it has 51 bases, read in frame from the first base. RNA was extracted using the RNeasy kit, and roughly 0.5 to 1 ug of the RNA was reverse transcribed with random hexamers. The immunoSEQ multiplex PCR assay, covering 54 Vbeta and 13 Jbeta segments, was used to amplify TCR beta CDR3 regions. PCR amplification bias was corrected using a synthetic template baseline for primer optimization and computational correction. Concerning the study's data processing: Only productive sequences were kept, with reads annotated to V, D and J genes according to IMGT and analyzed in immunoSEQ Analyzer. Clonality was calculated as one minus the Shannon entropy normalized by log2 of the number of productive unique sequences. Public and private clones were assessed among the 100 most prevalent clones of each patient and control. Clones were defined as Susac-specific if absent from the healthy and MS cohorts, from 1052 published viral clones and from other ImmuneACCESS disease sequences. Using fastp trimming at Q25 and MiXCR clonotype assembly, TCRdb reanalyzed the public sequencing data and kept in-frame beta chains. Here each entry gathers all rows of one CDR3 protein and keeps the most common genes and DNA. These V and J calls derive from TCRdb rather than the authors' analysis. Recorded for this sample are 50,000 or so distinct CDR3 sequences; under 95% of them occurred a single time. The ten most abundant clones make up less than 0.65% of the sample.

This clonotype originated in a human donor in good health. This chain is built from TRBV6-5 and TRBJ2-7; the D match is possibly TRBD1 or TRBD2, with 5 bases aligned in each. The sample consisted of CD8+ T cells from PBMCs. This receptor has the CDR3 CASSYGMGPTRTSEQYF. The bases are TGTGCCAGCAGTTACGGGATGGGACCAACTCGTACTAGCGAGCAGTACTTC.